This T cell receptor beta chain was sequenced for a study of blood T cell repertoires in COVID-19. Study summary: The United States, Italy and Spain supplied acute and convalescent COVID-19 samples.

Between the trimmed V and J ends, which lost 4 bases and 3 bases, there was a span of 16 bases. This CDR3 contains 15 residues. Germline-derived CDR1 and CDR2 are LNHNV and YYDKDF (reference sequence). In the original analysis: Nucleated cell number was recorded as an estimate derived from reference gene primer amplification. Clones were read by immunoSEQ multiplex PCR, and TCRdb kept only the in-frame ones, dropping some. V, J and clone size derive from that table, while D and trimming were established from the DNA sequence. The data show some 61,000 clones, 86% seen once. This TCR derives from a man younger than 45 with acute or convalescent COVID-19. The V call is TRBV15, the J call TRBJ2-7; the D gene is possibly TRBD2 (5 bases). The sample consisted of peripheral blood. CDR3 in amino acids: CATSTAPEAIYEQYF. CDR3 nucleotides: TGTGCCACCAGCACTGCGCCGGAGGCGATCTACGAGCAGTACTTC.